Following are 11 T cell receptor beta chains from one sample sequenced in a study of CD8 T cells in ankylosing spondylitis. Study-wide points: Typical of ankylosing spondylitis blood, it appeared, was a TCR beta motif of 7 or 8 highly homologous variants.

These TCRs' antigens remain unknown. TCRdb itself ran the 5' RACE reads through MiXCR, one entry per CDR3 protein. This sample has 350,000 or so distinct CDR3 sequences, with approximately 8.2% found just once. The sequencing input was blood, either unsorted or a sorted T cell fraction (not recorded which). Receptor source: a male donor with ankylosing spondylitis.

The V and J genes are TRBV29-1 and TRBJ1-4, with TRBD1 matching 7 bases. The junction had 15 bases not matched to a gene; V was cut back by 7 bases and J by 10 bases. The V gene's germline CDR1 is SQVTM and CDR2 ANQGSEA. This CDR3 spans 14 amino acids. The CDR3: CSAGTEYPFTKLFF. CDR3 bases: TGCAGCGCTGGGACAGAATATCCCTTTACAAAACTGTTTTTT. Complete variable domain (other parts from reference TRBV29-1 and TRBJ1-4): SAVISQKPSRDICQRGTSLTIQCQVDSQVTMMFWYRQQPGQSLTLIATANQGSEATYESGFVIDKFPISRPNLTFSTLTVSNMSPEDSSIYLCSAGTEYPFTKLFFGSGTQLSVL.

This clonotype occurred a few times. The chain couples TRBV27 to TRBJ1-6; TRBD1 is a possible D gene (5 bases). This CDR3 has 17 amino acids. Germline CDR1 reads MNHEY; CDR2 reads SMNVEV (reference sequence). Trimming cost V 5 bases and J 5 bases, with 19 bases left between them. The CDR3 reads CASSTADQGGNNSPLHF. The CDR3 DNA sequence: TGTGCCAGCAGTACAGCTGATCAGGGAGGGAATAATTCACCCCTCCACTTT.

This clonotype has just a few counts. J is TRBJ1-5 and V is TRBV5-1, with D uncertain. CDR3 length equals 14 residues. The V gene's germline CDR1 is SGHRS and CDR2 YFSETQ. V gave up 0 bases and J gave up 7 bases, with 11 bases separating them. CDR3 in DNA: TGCGCCAGCAGCTTGGCCGGGGTTGGACAGCCCCAGCATTTT. Translated, it gives CASSLAGVGQPQHF.

This clonotype was recorded at least ten times. The chain links TRBV12-3 or TRBV12-4 to TRBJ2-2, with D uncertain. The CDR3 sequence is 15 residues long. The V end was cut by 4 bases, the J end by 6 bases, with 15 bases between. As DNA, the CDR3 is TGTGCCAGCAGTTCTGAAAGTACCGGACCCGGGGAGCTGTTTTTT. Translating it yields CASSSESTGPGELFF.

This clonotype was observed many times. The CDR3 reads CASSPPGQGREKLFF. DNA for the CDR3: TGTGCCAGCAGCCCGCCGGGACAGGGAAGGGAAAAACTGTTTTTT. The chain carries TRBV7-9 and TRBJ1-4, with 9 nucleotides matching TRBD1. This CDR3 region has 15 residues. CDR1 and CDR2 from the germline V gene are SEHNR and FQNEAQ (reference sequence). Trimming removed 5 bases from V and 8 bases from J; junction bases left unmatched: 9. Using reference TRBV7-9 and TRBJ1-4 for the parts outside the CDR3, the full variable domain is DTGVSQNPRHKITKRGQNVTFRCDPISEHNRLYWYRQTLGQGPEFLTYFQNEAQLEKSRLLSDRFSAERPKGSFSTLEIQRTEQGDSAMYLCASSPPGQGREKLFFGSGTQLSVL.

This clonotype was seen more than once but under ten times. V and J are TRBV7-6 and TRBJ1-1, with D possibly matching TRBD1 (6 bases). Deletions cut 5 bases from V and 0 bases from J, with 19 bases between. Germline V gene lookup returns CDR1 SGHVS and CDR2 FNYEAQ. The CDR3 sequence is 17 residues long. The CDR3: CASSATSMRTVNTEAFF. The CDR3 nucleotides read TGTGCCAGCAGCGCCACCAGTATGAGGACAGTGAACACTGAAGCTTTCTTT.

This clonotype appeared a few times. The genes are TRBV30 and TRBJ1-2; D possibly corresponds to TRBD1 (5 bases). The CDR3 length is 13 residues. V shed 5 bases and J shed 7 bases, with 17 bases lying between them. Looked up from germline, CDR1 is GTSNPN and CDR2 is SVGIG (reference sequence). CDR3 in amino acids: CAWALPQGFGYTF. CDR3 sequence (DNA): TGTGCCTGGGCCTTACCTCAGGGCTTTGGCTACACCTTC.

This clonotype was seen a few times. The rearrangement joins TRBV7-3 to TRBJ2-3, with a possible D match to TRBD1 (5 bases). The ends were cut back, 6 bases at V and 0 bases at J, with 10 bases in the middle. Germline CDR1 SGHTA, CDR2 FQGTGA. CDR3 length: 14 residues. The CDR3 here is CASSWGGSTDTQYF. The CDR3 bases are TGTGCCAGCAGTTGGGGCGGAAGCACAGATACGCAGTATTTT.

This clonotype was seen a few times. V usage is TRBV3-1 and J usage is TRBJ2-7; D gene unclear. Trimming took off 1 base at V and 9 bases at J, with 16 bases between the two ends. Germline V CDR1 and CDR2: LGHDT, YNNKEL (reference sequence). This CDR3 is 14 amino acids long. The CDR3 DNA is TGTGCCAGCAGCCAAGGGGTGAACACGGTCGGGCAGTACTTC. Translating it yields CASSQGVNTVGQYF.

This clonotype was found many times. The rearrangement links TRBV5-6 to TRBJ2-6, with a weak D call TRBD1 (6 bases). Germline-derived CDR1 and CDR2 are SGHDT and YYEEEE. The CDR3 covers 15 residues. Trimming removed 4 bases from V and 0 bases from J, with 8 bases in between. Here the CDR3 DNA reads TGTGCCAGCAGCCGACAGGTCTCTGGGGCCAACGTCCTGACTTTC. Its translation is CASSRQVSGANVLTF.

The chain has TRBV7-2 and TRBJ1-5; D unresolved. Trimming took off 1 base at V and 3 bases at J, with 7 bases between the two ends. Germline CDR1 is SGHTA and CDR2 is FQGNSA. The CDR3 runs 14 residues. The CDR3 DNA is TGTGCCAGCAGCTTAGTAGGGTACAATCAGCCCCAGCATTTT. Translation: CASSLVGYNQPQHF.